One and the same sample provided the 4 T cell receptor beta chains below, sequenced in a study of blood T cell repertoires in COVID-19. Assay: immunoSEQ multiplex PCR; the TCRdb copy retains only in-frame clones and omits some. The data hold some 130,000 clones, with around nine tenths observed a single time. The sequenced sample was peripheral blood. The receptor set was obtained from a man over 45 with active COVID-19.

The genes are TRBV7-3 and TRBJ2-1; 8 bases line up with TRBD2. The CDR3 length is 17 residues. The germline gives CDR1 SGHTA, CDR2 FQGTGA. V shed 2 bases and J 8 bases; nucleotides not matched to a gene: 14. CDR3 DNA: TGTGCCAGCAGCTTATGGGTTCCCGGGACTAGGAAGGATGAGCAGTTCTTC. Translated: CASSLWVPGTRKDEQFF.

The CDR3 DNA reads as TGTGCCAGCAGCAAAGGGCAGAGGGGTTTGGACGGGAGACTAGCCAAAAACATTCAGTACTTC. Protein: CASSKGQRGLDGRLAKNIQYF. The J gene is TRBJ2-4, the V gene TRBV21-1; TRBD2 was called by the table and not checked on the DNA. TRBV21-1 is a listed pseudogene. The CDR3 runs to 21 residues.

The chain combines TRBV11-3 with TRBJ2-7; tentatively, D is TRBD1 (6 bases). Trimming took 0 bases from V and 13 from J, leaving 16 bases between them. Looked up from germline, CDR1 is SGHNT and CDR2 is YENEEA. The CDR3 runs 13 residues. The CDR3 loop is CASSLDGPGEYYV. The CDR3 DNA sequence: TGTGCCAGCAGCTTAGATGGCCCAGGGGAGTATTACGTC.

The rearrangement uses TRBV11-3 and TRBJ2-3, with 10 positions matching TRBD2. The CDR3 has 16 amino acids. Looked up from germline, CDR1 is SGHNT and CDR2 is YENEEA. V lost 5 bases and J lost 4; bases outside the gene matches: 9. The CDR3 DNA reads as TGTGCCAGCAGCCCTTCTAGCGGGAGTATATCAGATACGCAGTATTTT. This translates into CASSPSSGSISDTQYF.